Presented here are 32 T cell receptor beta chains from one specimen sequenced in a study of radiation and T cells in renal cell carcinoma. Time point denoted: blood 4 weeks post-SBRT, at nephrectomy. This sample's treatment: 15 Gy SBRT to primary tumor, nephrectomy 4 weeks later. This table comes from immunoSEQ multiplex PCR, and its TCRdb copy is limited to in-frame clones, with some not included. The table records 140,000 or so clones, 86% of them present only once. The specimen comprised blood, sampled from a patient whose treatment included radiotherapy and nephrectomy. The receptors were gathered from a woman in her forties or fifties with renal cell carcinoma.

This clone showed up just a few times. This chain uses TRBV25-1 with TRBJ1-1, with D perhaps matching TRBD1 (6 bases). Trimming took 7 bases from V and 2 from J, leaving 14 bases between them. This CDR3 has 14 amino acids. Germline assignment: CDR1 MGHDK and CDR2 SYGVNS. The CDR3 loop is CASNEGGINTEAFF. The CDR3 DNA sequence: TGTGCCAGCAACGAAGGGGGAATTAACACTGAAGCTTTCTTT.

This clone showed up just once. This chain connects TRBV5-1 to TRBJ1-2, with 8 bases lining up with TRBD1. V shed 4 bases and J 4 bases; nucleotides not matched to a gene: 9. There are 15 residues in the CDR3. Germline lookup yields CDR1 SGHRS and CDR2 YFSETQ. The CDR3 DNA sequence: TGCGCCAGCAGCGGCGGAGACAGGGGCTCCTATGGCTACACCTTC. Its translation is CASSGGDRGSYGYTF. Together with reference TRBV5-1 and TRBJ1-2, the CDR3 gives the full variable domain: KAGVTQTPRYLIKTRGQQVTLSCSPISGHRSVSWYQQTPGQGLQFLFEYFSETQRNKGNFPGRFSGRQFSNSRSEMNVSTLELGDSALYLCASSGGDRGSYGYTFGSGTRLTVV.

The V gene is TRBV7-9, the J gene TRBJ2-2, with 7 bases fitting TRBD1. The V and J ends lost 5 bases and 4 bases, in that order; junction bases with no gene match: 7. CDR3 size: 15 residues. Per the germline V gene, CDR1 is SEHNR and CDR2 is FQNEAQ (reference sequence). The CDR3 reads CASSLERTGTGELFF. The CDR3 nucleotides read TGTGCCAGCAGCCTAGAACGGACAGGCACCGGGGAGCTGTTTTTT.

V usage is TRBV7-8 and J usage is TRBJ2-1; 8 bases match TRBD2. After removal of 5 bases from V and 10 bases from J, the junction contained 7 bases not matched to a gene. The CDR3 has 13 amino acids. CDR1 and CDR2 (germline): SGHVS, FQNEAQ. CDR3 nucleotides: TGTGCCAGCAGCCCCCGGCGGGGGGACGAGCAGTTCTTC. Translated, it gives CASSPRRGDEQFF.

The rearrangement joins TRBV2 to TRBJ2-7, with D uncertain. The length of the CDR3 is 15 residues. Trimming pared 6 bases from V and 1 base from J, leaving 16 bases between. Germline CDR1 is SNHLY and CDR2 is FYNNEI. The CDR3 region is CASSYLRVLSYEQYF. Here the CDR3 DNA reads TGTGCCAGCAGCTACTTAAGGGTCCTTTCCTACGAGCAGTACTTC.

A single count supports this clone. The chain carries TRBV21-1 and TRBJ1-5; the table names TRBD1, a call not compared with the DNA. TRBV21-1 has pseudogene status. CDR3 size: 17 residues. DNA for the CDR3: TGTGCCAGCAGCACCGGGGACAGGGACGAGAGCAATCAGCCCCAGCATTTT. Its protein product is CASSTGDRDESNQPQHF.

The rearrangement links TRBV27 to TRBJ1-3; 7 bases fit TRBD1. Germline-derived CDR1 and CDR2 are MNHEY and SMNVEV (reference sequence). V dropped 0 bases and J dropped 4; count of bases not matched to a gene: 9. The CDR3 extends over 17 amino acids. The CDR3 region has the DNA TGTGCCAGCAGTTTATCGAGGGGGCAGGGTCTAGGAAACACCATATATTTT. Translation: CASSLSRGQGLGNTIYF.

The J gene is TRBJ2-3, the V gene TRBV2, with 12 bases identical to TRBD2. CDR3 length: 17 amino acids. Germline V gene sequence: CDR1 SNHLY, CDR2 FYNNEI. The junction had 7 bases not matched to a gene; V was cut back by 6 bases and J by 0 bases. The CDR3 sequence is CASSRSSGGVSTDTQYF. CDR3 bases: TGTGCCAGCAGCCGCTCTAGCGGGGGGGTTAGCACAGATACGCAGTATTTT. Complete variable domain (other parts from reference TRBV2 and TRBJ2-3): EPEVTQTPSHQVTQMGQEVILRCVPISNHLYFYWYRQILGQKVEFLVSFYNNEISEKSEIFDDQFSVERPDGSNFTLKIRSTKLEDSAMYFCASSRSSGGVSTDTQYFGPGTRLTVL.

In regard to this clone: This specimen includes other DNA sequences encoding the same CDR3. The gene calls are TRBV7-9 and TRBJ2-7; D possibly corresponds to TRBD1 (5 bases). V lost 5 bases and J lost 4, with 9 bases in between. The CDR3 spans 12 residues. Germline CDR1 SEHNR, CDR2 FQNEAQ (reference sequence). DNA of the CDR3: TGTGCCAGCAGCCAGACAGCTTACGAGCAGTACTTC. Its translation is CASSQTAYEQYF.

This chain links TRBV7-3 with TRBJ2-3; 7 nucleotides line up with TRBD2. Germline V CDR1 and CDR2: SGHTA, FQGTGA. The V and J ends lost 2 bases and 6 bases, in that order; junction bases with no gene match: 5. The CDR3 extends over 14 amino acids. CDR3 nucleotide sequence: TGTGCCAGCAGCTTACAACGGGAGGCGGATACGCAGTATTTT. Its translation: CASSLQREADTQYF.

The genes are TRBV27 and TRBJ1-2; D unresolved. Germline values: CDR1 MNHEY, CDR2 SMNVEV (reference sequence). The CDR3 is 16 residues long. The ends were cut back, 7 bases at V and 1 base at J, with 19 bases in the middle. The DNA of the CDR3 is TGTGCCAGCAAAGGCTACGGGCAGGAGATTAACTATGGCTACACCTTC. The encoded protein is CASKGYGQEINYGYTF.

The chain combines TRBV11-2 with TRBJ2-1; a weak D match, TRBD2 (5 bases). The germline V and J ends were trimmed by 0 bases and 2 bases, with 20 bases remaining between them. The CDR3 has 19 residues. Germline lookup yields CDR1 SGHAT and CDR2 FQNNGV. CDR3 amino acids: CASSLDRLAKNSAYNEQFF. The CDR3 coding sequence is TGTGCCAGCAGCTTAGATCGGCTAGCCAAAAATTCCGCCTACAATGAGCAGTTCTTC. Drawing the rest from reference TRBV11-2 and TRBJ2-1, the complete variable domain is EAGVAQSPRYKIIEKRQSVAFWCNPISGHATLYWYQQILGQGPKLLIQFQNNGVVDDSQLPKDRFSAERLKGVDSTLKIQPAKLEDSAVYLCASSLDRLAKNSAYNEQFFGPGTRLTVL.

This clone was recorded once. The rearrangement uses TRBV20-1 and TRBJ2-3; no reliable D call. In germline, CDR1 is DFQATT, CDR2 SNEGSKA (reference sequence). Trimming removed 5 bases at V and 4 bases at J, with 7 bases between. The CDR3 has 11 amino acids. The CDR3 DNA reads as TGCAGTGCTCTAGTCGCAGATACGCAGTATTTT. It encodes CSALVADTQYF.

In DNA, the CDR3 is TGTGCCAGCAGCTTAGGACTAGCACAACGGAACATTCAGTACTTC. The encoded protein is CASSLGLAQRNIQYF. V and J are TRBV7-2 and TRBJ2-4, with TRBD2 matching 7 bases. The V gene's germline CDR1 is SGHTA and CDR2 FQGNSA. Germline trimming cut 1 base from V and 7 bases from J; bases unmatched to any gene: 7. This CDR3 has 15 residues.

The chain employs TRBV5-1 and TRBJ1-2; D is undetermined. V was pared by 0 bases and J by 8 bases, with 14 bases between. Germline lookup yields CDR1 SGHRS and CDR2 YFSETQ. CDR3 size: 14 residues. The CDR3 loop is CASSLATDRVGYTF. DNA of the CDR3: TGCGCCAGCAGCTTGGCAACAGACCGTGTGGGCTACACCTTC.

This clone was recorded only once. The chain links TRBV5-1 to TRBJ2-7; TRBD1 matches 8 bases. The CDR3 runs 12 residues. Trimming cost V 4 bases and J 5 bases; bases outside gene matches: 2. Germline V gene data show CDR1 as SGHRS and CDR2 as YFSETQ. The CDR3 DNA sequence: TGCGCCAGCAGCCAACAGGGGGACGAGCAGTACTTC. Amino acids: CASSQQGDEQYF.

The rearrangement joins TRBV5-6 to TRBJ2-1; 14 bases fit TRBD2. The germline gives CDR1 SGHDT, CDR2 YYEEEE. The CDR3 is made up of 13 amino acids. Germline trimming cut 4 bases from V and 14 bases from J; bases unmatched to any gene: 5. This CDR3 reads CASSTGLAGEKFF. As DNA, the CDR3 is TGTGCCAGCAGCACGGGACTAGCGGGAGAGAAGTTCTTC.

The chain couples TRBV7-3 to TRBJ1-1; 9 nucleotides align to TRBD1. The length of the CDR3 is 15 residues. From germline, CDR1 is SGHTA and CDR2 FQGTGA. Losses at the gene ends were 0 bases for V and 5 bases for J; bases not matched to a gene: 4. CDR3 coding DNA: TGTGCCAGCAGCTTAACATCCGACAGGGGGACTGAAGCTTTCTTT. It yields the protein CASSLTSDRGTEAFF.

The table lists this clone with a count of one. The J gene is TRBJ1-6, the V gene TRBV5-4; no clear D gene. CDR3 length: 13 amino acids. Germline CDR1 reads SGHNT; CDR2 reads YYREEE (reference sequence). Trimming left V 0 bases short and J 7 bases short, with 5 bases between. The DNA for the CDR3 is TGTGCCAGCAGCTTGGAGCGGAATTCACCCCTCCACTTT. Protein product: CASSLERNSPLHF. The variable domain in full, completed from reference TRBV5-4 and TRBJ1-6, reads ETGVTQSPTHLIKTRGQQVTLRCSSQSGHNTVSWYQQALGQGPQFIFQYYREEENGRGNFPPRFSGLQFPNYSSELNVNALELDDSALYLCASSLERNSPLHFGNGTRLTVT.

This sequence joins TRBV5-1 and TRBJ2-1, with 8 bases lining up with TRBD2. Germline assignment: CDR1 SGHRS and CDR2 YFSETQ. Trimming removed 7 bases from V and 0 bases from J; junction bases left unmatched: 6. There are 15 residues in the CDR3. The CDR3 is CASAERGSSYNEQFF. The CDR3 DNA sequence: TGCGCCAGCGCTGAGCGGGGGAGCTCCTACAATGAGCAGTTCTTC.

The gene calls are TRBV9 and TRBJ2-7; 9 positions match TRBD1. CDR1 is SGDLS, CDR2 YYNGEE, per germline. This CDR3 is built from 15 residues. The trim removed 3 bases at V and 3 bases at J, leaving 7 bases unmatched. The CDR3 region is CASSGMDRGVYEQYF. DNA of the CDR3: TGTGCCAGCAGCGGGATGGACAGGGGCGTCTACGAGCAGTACTTC.

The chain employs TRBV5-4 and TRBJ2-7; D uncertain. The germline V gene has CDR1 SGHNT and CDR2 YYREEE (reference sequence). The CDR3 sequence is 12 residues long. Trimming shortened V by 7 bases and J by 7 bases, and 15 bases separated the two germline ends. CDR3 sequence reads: CASSPRPLEQYF. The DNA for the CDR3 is TGTGCCAGCTCGCCTCGACCCTTGGAGCAGTACTTC. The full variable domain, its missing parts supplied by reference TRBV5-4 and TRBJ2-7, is ETGVTQSPTHLIKTRGQQVTLRCSSQSGHNTVSWYQQALGQGPQFIFQYYREEENGRGNFPPRFSGLQFPNYSSELNVNALELDDSALYLCASSPRPLEQYFGPGTRLTVT.

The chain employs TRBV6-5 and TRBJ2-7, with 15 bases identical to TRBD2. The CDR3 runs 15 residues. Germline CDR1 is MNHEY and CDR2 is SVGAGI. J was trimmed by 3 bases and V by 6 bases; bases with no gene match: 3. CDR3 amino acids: CASRRTSGGVYEQYF. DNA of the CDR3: TGTGCCAGCAGACGGACTAGCGGGGGGGTCTACGAGCAGTACTTC.

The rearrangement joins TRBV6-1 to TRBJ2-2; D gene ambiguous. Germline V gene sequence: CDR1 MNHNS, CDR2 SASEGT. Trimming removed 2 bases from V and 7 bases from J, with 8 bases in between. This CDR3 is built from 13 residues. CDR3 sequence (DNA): TGTGCCAGCAGTGAATTGGGTGGCGGGGAGCTGTTTTTT. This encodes CASSELGGGELFF.

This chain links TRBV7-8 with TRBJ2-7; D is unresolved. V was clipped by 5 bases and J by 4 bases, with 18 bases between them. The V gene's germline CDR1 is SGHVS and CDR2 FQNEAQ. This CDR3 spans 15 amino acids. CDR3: CASSPDGVSIYEQYF. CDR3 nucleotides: TGTGCCAGCAGCCCCGATGGAGTCAGCATTTACGAGCAGTACTTC.

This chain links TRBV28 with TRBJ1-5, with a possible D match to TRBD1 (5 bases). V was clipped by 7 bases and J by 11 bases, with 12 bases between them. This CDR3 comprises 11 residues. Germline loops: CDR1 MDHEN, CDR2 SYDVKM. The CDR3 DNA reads TGTGCCAGCAATTACCGGGGGTCCCAGCATTTT. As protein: CASNYRGSQHF.

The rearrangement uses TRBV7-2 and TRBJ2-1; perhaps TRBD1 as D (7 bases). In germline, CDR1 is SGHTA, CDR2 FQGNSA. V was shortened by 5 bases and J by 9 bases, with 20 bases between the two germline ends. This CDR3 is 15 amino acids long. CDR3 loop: CASSPMSGGMSEQFF. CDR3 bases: TGTGCCAGCAGCCCCATGTCAGGGGGGATGAGTGAGCAGTTCTTC. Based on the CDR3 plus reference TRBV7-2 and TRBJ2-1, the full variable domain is GAGVSQSPSNKVTEKGKDVELRCDPISGHTALYWYRQSLGQGLEFLIYFQGNSAPDKSGLPSDRFSAERTGGSVSTLTIQRTQQEDSAVYLCASSPMSGGMSEQFFGPGTRLTVL.

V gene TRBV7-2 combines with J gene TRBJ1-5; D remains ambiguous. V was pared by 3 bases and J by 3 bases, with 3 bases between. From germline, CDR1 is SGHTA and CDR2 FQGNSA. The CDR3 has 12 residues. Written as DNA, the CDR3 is TGTGCCAGCAGCTTTACCAATCAGCCCCAGCATTTT. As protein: CASSFTNQPQHF.

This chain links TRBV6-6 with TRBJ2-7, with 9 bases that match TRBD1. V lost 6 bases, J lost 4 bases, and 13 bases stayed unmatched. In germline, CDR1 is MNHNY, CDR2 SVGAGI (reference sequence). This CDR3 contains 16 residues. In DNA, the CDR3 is TGTGCCAGCAGCCCCCGCACCGGGACAGGGAGGTACGAGCAGTACTTC. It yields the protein CASSPRTGTGRYEQYF.

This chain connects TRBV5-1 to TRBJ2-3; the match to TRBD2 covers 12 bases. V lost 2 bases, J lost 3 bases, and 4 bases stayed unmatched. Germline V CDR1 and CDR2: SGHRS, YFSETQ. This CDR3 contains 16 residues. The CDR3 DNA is TGCGCCAGCAGCTTCGAGGGGACTAGCGGGACAGATACGCAGTATTTT. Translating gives CASSFEGTSGTDTQYF.

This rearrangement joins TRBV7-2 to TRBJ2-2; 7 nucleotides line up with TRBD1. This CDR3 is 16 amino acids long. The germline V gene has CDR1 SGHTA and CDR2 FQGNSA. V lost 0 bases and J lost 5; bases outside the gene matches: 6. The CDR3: CASSLATGLWTGELFF. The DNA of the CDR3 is TGTGCCAGCAGCTTAGCGACAGGGTTGTGGACCGGGGAGCTGTTTTTT.

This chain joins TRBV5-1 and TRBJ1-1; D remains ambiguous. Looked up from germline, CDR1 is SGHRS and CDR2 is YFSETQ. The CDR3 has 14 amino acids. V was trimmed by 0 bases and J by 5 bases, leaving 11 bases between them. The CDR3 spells CASSLAVLNTEAFF. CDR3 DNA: TGCGCCAGCAGCTTGGCCGTGCTCAATACTGAAGCTTTCTTT.